Listed here are 29 T cell receptor beta chains from one sample, sequenced in a study of vaccination effects on CD4 cells after COVID-19. Cultured cells yielded isolated CD4+ T cells after 10 days. Only in-frame clones appear in the TCRdb table, and some are missing; sequencing was by immunoSEQ multiplex PCR. The sample yields about 39,000 clones, around 80% seen once. Antigen specificity for these receptors is unknown. This specimen consisted of CD4+ T cells from PBMCs cultured without peptide, obtained before COVID-19 vaccination. The receptors were sampled from a human donor who received a COVID-19 vaccine.

This clone was counted once. V usage is TRBV3-1 (or the pseudogene TRBV3-2) and J usage is TRBJ2-7; D gene unclear. The CDR3 runs to 14 residues. Germline V gives CDR1 LGHDT, CDR2 YNNKEL (reference sequence). V was shortened by 1 base and J by 5 bases, with 12 bases between the two germline ends. The CDR3 bases are TGTGCCAGCAGCCAAGGACGAGCTTGGGACGAGCAGTACGTC. Translating it yields CASSQGRAWDEQYV.

The chain links TRBV6-5 to TRBJ1-1, with 9 bases identical to TRBD1. V lost 7 bases and J lost 4; bases outside the gene matches: 7. CDR1 MNHEY and CDR2 SVGAGI come from the germline V gene. The CDR3 is 14 amino acids. CDR3 amino acids: CASKLGDRATEAFF. CDR3 nucleotide sequence: TGTGCCAGCAAGTTAGGGGACAGGGCCACTGAAGCTTTCTTT.

The chain has TRBV24-1 and TRBJ2-2; D is unclear. The CDR3 covers 16 residues. V was cut by 0 bases and J by 0 bases, with 7 bases left in between. Germline CDR1 reads KGHDR; CDR2 reads SFDVKD. The CDR3 sequence is CATSDLVGTNTGELFF. As DNA, the CDR3 is TGTGCCACCAGTGATTTGGTGGGGACGAACACCGGGGAGCTGTTTTTT.

This clone was seen a few times. The chain uses TRBV6-2 or TRBV6-3 and TRBJ1-6; D ambiguous. Germline lookup yields CDR1 MNHEY and CDR2 SVGEGT. The CDR3 has 15 residues. V lost 3 bases and J 4 bases, leaving 10 bases between the germline ends. CDR3 in DNA: TGTGCCAGCAGTTATAGCGTCGGATATAATTCACCCCTCCACTTT. The encoded protein is CASSYSVGYNSPLHF.

The chain employs TRBV5-6 and TRBJ1-3; 8 nucleotides align to TRBD1. CDR1 and CDR2 (germline): SGHDT, YYEEEE. With V trimmed by 2 bases and J by 2 bases, 9 bases remained unmatched. The CDR3 is 17 amino acids. CDR3: CASSFRQGYFAGNTIYF. As DNA, the CDR3 is TGTGCCAGCAGCTTTAGACAGGGGTATTTCGCTGGAAACACCATATATTTT.

This chain links TRBV5-1 with TRBJ2-5, with D possibly being TRBD2 (6 bases). Per the germline V gene, CDR1 is SGHRS and CDR2 is YFSETQ. The V end lost 5 bases, the J end lost 1 base, and 12 bases lay between the germline ends. The CDR3 covers 14 residues. The CDR3 DNA reads TGCGCCAGCAGACCCGCCGGGGGCCAAGAGACCCAGTACTTC. It specifies CASRPAGGQETQYF.

This chain uses TRBV7-9 with TRBJ2-1, with 7 nucleotides matching TRBD2. Germline assignment: CDR1 SEHNR and CDR2 FQNEAQ (reference sequence). The CDR3 is 15 residues long. The J segment lost 0 bases and the V segment lost 1 base, leaving 0 bases of the junction unmatched. Here the CDR3 DNA reads TGTGCCAGCAGCTTAGGGGGGGGCTCCTACAATGAGCAGTTCTTC. It translates to CASSLGGGSYNEQFF.

This chain joins TRBV24-1 and TRBJ2-3; no clear D gene. Germline V CDR1 and CDR2: KGHDR, SFDVKD. CDR3 length: 16 amino acids. V was cut by 2 bases and J by 2 bases, with 13 bases left in between. The CDR3 DNA reads TGTGCCACCAGTGATTGGTCCCGCCGTAACACAGATACGCAGTATTTT. The encoded protein is CATSDWSRRNTDTQYF.

The rearrangement uses TRBV9 and TRBJ2-3; D remains ambiguous. The CDR3 spans 15 residues. From germline, CDR1 is SGDLS and CDR2 YYNGEE. The V and J ends lost 6 bases and 1 base respectively, with 15 bases between them. The CDR3 coding sequence is TGTGCCAGCACCCGAAGCCCGGACCGCACAGATACGCAGTATTTT. Translated, it gives CASTRSPDRTDTQYF.

This clone appeared a few times. The chain uses TRBV18 and TRBJ1-1; 10 nucleotides agree with TRBD1. Trimming removed 1 base from V and 7 bases from J; junction bases left unmatched: 6. Germline V CDR1 and CDR2: KGHSH, LQKENI. The CDR3 consists of 15 residues. Here the CDR3 DNA reads TGTGCCAGCTCACCACGGCTGGACAGGGGGAATGAAGCTTTCTTT. Translation: CASSPRLDRGNEAFF.

The sample holds one count of this clone. The CDR3 DNA is TGCGCCAGCAGCTCCAGGGGTGTGCACGATGAGCAGTTCTTC. Translating gives CASSSRGVHDEQFF. The rearrangement joins TRBV5-1 to TRBJ2-1; D possibly corresponds to TRBD1 (6 bases). V dropped 3 bases and J dropped 8 bases, with 15 bases sitting between them. The germline V gene has CDR1 SGHRS and CDR2 YFSETQ. The CDR3 length is 14 residues.

The chain couples TRBV6-1 to TRBJ2-3; tentatively, D is TRBD2 (5 bases). V lost 0 bases and J lost 5, with 9 bases in between. In germline, CDR1 is MNHNS, CDR2 SASEGT. The CDR3 sequence is 14 residues long. The CDR3 is CASSEAGSLDTQYF. The DNA for the CDR3 is TGTGCCAGCAGTGAAGCAGGGAGTTTAGATACGCAGTATTTT.

This chain connects TRBV3-1 (or the pseudogene TRBV3-2) to TRBJ1-4; D ambiguous. The CDR3 totals 15 residues. V lost 2 bases to trimming and J lost 0 bases, with 7 bases between them. Germline-derived CDR1 and CDR2 are LGHDT and YNNKEL (reference sequence). The CDR3 region has the DNA TGTGCCAGCAGCCAAACTATACCAACTAATGAAAAACTGTTTTTT. This sequence encodes CASSQTIPTNEKLFF.

V is TRBV6-2 or TRBV6-3 and J is TRBJ1-2; 8 bases agree with TRBD1. The CDR3 contains 15 residues. Germline-derived CDR1 and CDR2 are MNHEY and SVGEGT. J gave up 4 bases and V 2 bases, and 6 bases lay outside the gene matches. Here the CDR3 reads CASSYGQGPTYGYTF. The CDR3 coding sequence is TGTGCCAGCAGTTACGGACAGGGACCGACCTATGGCTACACCTTC.

This rearrangement joins TRBV7-2 to TRBJ2-5; possibly TRBD1 or TRBD2 for D (5 bases each). The CDR3 is made up of 14 amino acids. CDR1 and CDR2 from the germline V gene are SGHTA and FQGNSA. V lost 5 bases and J 5 bases, leaving 15 bases between the germline ends. Written as DNA, the CDR3 is TGTGCCAGCAGCAACCGGGACCTAGGGGAGACCCAGTACTTC. Translated, it gives CASSNRDLGETQYF. Filled out from reference TRBV7-2 and TRBJ2-5, the complete variable domain reads GAGVSQSPSNKVTEKGKDVELRCDPISGHTALYWYRQSLGQGLEFLIYFQGNSAPDKSGLPSDRFSAERTGGSVSTLTIQRTQQEDSAVYLCASSNRDLGETQYFGPGTRLLVL.

The chain links TRBV4-3 to TRBJ2-1; TRBD1 matches at 9 bases. Losses at the gene ends were 0 bases for V and 9 bases for J; bases not matched to a gene: 9. This CDR3 has 16 residues. The germline V gene encodes CDR1 LGHNA and CDR2 YSLEER. The CDR3 loop reads CASSQDGGQGRGEQFF. CDR3 coding DNA: TGCGCCAGCAGCCAAGATGGGGGACAGGGCCGGGGTGAGCAGTTCTTC.

The chain employs TRBV5-1 and TRBJ2-5, with 9 nucleotides matching TRBD2. V was pared by 1 base and J by 1 base, with 2 bases of the junction left unmatched. Germline assignment: CDR1 SGHRS and CDR2 YFSETQ. The CDR3 loop spans 15 amino acids. CDR3 nucleotides: TGCGCCAGCAGCTTGCTAGCGGGGTTCCAAGAGACCCAGTACTTC. Translated, it gives CASSLLAGFQETQYF.

V gene TRBV7-8 combines with J gene TRBJ2-7; D remains unclear. V was shortened by 5 bases and J by 5 bases, with 22 bases between the two germline ends. CDR1 and CDR2 (germline): SGHVS, FQNEAQ. The CDR3 runs to 16 residues. CDR3 nucleotide sequence: TGTGCCAGCAGCCCCCTTGGGTTTTTGGGCCCCCACGAGCAGTACGTC. Translation: CASSPLGFLGPHEQYV.

The chain uses TRBV6-5 and TRBJ2-7; the D gene is possibly TRBD1 (6 bases). The CDR3 consists of 14 residues. The V end lost 6 bases, the J end lost 0 bases, and 12 bases lay between the germline ends. Germline CDR1 and CDR2: MNHEY and SVGAGI. The CDR3 coding sequence is TGTGCCAGCAGGAGGACAGAACCCTCCTACGAGCAGTACGTC. Translation: CASRRTEPSYEQYV.

This chain links TRBV7-9 with TRBJ2-5; 12 bases line up with TRBD2. The CDR3 is 19 amino acids. With V trimmed by 1 base and J by 2 bases, 11 bases remained unmatched. Germline V lookup: CDR1 SEHNR, CDR2 FQNEAQ (reference sequence). The CDR3 reads CASSLGAASGGELQETQYF. The CDR3 region has the DNA TGTGCCAGCAGCTTAGGGGCGGCTAGCGGGGGGGAGCTACAAGAGACCCAGTACTTC.

The chain couples TRBV3-1 (or the pseudogene TRBV3-2) to TRBJ1-2; 8 nucleotides agree with TRBD1. V shed 3 bases and J 8 bases; nucleotides not matched to a gene: 8. The V gene's germline CDR1 is LGHDT and CDR2 YNNKEL (reference sequence). The CDR3 covers 14 residues. The CDR3 coding sequence is TGTGCCAGCAGCCATCTAGGACAGGGTGGGGGCTACACCTTC. Its protein product is CASSHLGQGGGYTF.

The chain carries TRBV18 and TRBJ2-5; D is unresolved. The germline CDR1 and CDR2 sequences are KGHSH and LQKENI. CDR3 length: 14 amino acids. Trimming stripped 5 bases from V and 2 bases from J, with 12 bases between. The chain's CDR3 is CASSSSYGQETQYF. Here the CDR3 DNA reads TGTGCCAGCTCATCATCCTACGGACAAGAGACCCAGTACTTC.

The chain combines TRBV18 with TRBJ1-4; weak D call: TRBD1 (6 bases). The CDR3 has 17 amino acids. V was trimmed by 5 bases and J by 2 bases, leaving 18 bases between them. Germline assignment: CDR1 KGHSH and CDR2 LQKENI. In DNA, the CDR3 is TGTGCCAGCTCAACAAGCCTTACAGGGCGTACTAATGAAAAACTGTTTTTT. Translation: CASSTSLTGRTNEKLFF.

V gene TRBV28 combines with J gene TRBJ2-7; D is possibly TRBD2 (6 bases). Looked up from germline, CDR1 is MDHEN and CDR2 is SYDVKM. V gave up 4 bases and J gave up 6 bases, with 13 bases separating them. The CDR3 has 13 amino acids. The CDR3 bases are TGTGCCAGCAGTTCCCCCGGAGGGCGCGAGCAGTACGTC. As protein: CASSSPGGREQYV.

As DNA, the CDR3 is TGTGCCAGCAGCCTCCGGGACAGGGGTCTATCGAGGTCTGGAAACACCATATATTTT. It specifies CASSLRDRGLSRSGNTIYF. The chain joins TRBV3-1 (or the pseudogene TRBV3-2) to TRBJ1-3; TRBD1 agrees at 10 bases. After removal of 4 bases from V and 1 base from J, the junction contained 13 bases not matched to a gene. The CDR3 is 19 residues long. Germline CDR1 and CDR2: LGHDT and YNNKEL (reference sequence).

The rearrangement joins TRBV7-9 to TRBJ2-5; D gene unclear. This CDR3 has 15 residues. Per germline, CDR1 SEHNR and CDR2 FQNEAQ (reference sequence). The V and J ends lost 1 base and 2 bases respectively, with 11 bases between them. The CDR3 loop is CASSLGGVAQETQYF. DNA for the CDR3: TGTGCCAGCAGCTTAGGAGGCGTTGCTCAAGAGACCCAGTACTTC.

V is TRBV7-9 and J is TRBJ1-4, with D perhaps matching TRBD1 (6 bases). The CDR3 spans 15 residues. The V end lost 5 bases, the J end lost 4 bases, and 14 bases lay between the germline ends. Germline-derived CDR1 and CDR2 are SEHNR and FQNEAQ (reference sequence). The CDR3 here is CASSHVNRVNEKLFF. CDR3 nucleotides: TGTGCCAGCAGCCACGTGAACAGGGTTAATGAAAAACTGTTTTTT. The full variable domain, completed using reference TRBV7-9 and TRBJ1-4, is DTGVSQNPRHKITKRGQNVTFRCDPISEHNRLYWYRQTLGQGPEFLTYFQNEAQLEKSRLLSDRFSAERPKGSFSTLEIQRTEQGDSAMYLCASSHVNRVNEKLFFGSGTQLSVL.

This clone was picked up a small number of times. The chain is built from TRBV5-4 and TRBJ1-6; D is undetermined. Germline values: CDR1 SGHNT, CDR2 YYREEE (reference sequence). This CDR3 is 16 amino acids long. The V and J ends lost 4 bases and 5 bases respectively, with 16 bases between them. CDR3 protein: CASSPGVKGNNSPLHF. In DNA, the CDR3 is TGTGCCAGCAGCCCTGGGGTAAAGGGTAATAATTCACCCCTCCACTTT.

The chain has TRBV11-1 and TRBJ1-3; no firm D call. The V and J ends lost 5 bases and 3 bases respectively, with 5 bases between them. This CDR3 is built from 12 residues. CDR1 is SGHAT and CDR2 is FQDESV in the germline V gene (reference sequence). The CDR3 DNA reads TGTGCCAGCAGCCGCCGTGGAAACACCATATATTTT. Translated: CASSRRGNTIYF. Variable domain in full (rest from reference TRBV11-1 and TRBJ1-3): EAEVAQSPRYKITEKSQAVAFWCDPISGHATLYWYRQILGQGPELLVQFQDESVVDDSQLPKDRFSAERLKGVDSTLKIQPAELGDSAMYLCASSRRGNTIYFGEGSWLTVV.